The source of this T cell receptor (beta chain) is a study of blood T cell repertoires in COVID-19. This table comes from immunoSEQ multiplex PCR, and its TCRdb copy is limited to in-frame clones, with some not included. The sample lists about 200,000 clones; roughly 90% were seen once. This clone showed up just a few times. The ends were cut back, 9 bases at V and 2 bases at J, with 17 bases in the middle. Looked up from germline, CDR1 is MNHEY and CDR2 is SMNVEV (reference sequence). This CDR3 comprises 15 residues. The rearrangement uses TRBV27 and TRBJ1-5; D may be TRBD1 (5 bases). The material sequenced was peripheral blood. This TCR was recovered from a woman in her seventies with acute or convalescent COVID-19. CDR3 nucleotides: TGTGCCAGGCACTGGGGGGAGATCGGCAATCAGCCCCAGCATTTT. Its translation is CARHWGEIGNQPQHF.